These T cell receptor beta chains were read from a single sample in a study of early T cells in non-severe SARS-CoV-2 infection. One entry per CDR3 protein results from TCRdb running MiXCR on the 5' RACE reads. Of about 110,000 distinct CDR3 sequences in the sample, roughly 12% were seen once. This specimen consisted of whole blood, obtained at baseline. The receptors shown here come from an adult who was a healthcare worker with PCR-confirmed SARS-CoV-2 infection or an uninfected control (not recorded which). The CDR3 runs from the conserved cysteine through the conserved F or W. Each record gives: V gene, J gene, D gene, clone size, CDR3 protein, CDR3 DNA. The D gene is left open where the match is weak. A clone size is listed for some rows: how often the clone was seen (once, few, many), or a class if it is expanded.

TRBV6-5	TRBJ1-1	.	few	CASTPLGRGAFF	TGTGCCAGCACTCCCCTCGGCAGGGGAGCTTTCTTT
TRBV28	TRBJ2-7	.	.	CASSFSGGRPYEQYF	TGTGCCAGCAGTTTCTCCGGAGGAAGGCCCTACGAGCAGTACTTC
TRBV2	TRBJ1-1	TRBD1	few	CASSVPQGARTEAFF	TGTGCCAGCAGTGTACCACAGGGGGCGCGCACTGAAGCTTTCTTT
TRBV5-1	TRBJ1-1	.	many	CASSLVNTEAFF	TGCGCCAGCAGCTTAGTGAACACTGAAGCTTTCTTT
TRBV29-1	TRBJ1-1	.	.	CSVNGGWGMNTEAFF	TGCAGCGTTAACGGGGGATGGGGGATGAACACTGAAGCTTTCTTT
TRBV3-1	TRBJ2-7	.	.	CASSQGVSTRTYEQYF	TGTGCCAGCAGCCAAGGAGTTTCTACAAGGACCTACGAGCAGTACTTC
TRBV29-1	TRBJ1-1	.	.	CSVDPGLENTEAFF	TGCAGCGTTGACCCGGGACTCGAGAACACTGAAGCTTTTTTT
TRBV12-3/TRBV12-4	TRBJ2-1	.	many	CASNFKLAGPEQFF	TGTGCCAGCAATTTTAAGCTGGCGGGACCTGAGCAGTTCTTC
TRBV6-5	TRBJ1-2	.	.	CASSYSNPGKYYGYTF	TGTGCCAGCAGTTACTCGAATCCGGGGAAGTACTATGGCTACACCTTC
TRBV7-9	TRBJ1-1	TRBD1	many	CASSPYRGNTEAFF	TGTGCCAGCAGCCCGTACAGGGGTAACACTGAAGCTTTCTTT
TRBV27	TRBJ2-1	.	once	CASTTRGNEQFF	TGTGCCAGCACAACAAGGGGCAATGAGCAGTTCTTC
TRBV6-1	TRBJ2-7	.	many	CASSEVATEQYF	TGTGCCAGCAGTGAAGTAGCTACCGAGCAGTACTTC
TRBV30	TRBJ1-4	.	few	CAWSVHQGEKLFF	TGTGCCTGGAGTGTACATCAGGGTGAGAAACTGTTTTTT
TRBV5-1	TRBJ2-1	TRBD1	few	CASSTDRVNNEQFF	TGCGCCAGCAGCACAGACAGGGTTAACAATGAGCAGTTCTTC
TRBV7-2	TRBJ1-5	.	.	CASSLHSNQPQHF	TGTGCCAGCAGCTTACATAGCAATCAGCCCCAGCATTTT
TRBV30	TRBJ2-2	.	few	CAWTPGVADSGELFF	TGTGCCTGGACGCCCGGGGTAGCGGATTCCGGGGAGCTGTTTTTT
TRBV7-9	TRBJ1-2	TRBD1	.	CASSFLTGSYGYTF	TGTGCCAGCAGCTTTTTGACAGGGAGCTATGGCTACACCTTC
TRBV2	TRBJ1-5	TRBD1	many	CASSSQGGGQPQHF	TGTGCCAGCAGTTCCCAGGGGGGCGGTCAGCCCCAGCATTTT
TRBV11-2	TRBJ2-5	.	many	CASSFGGLETQYF	TGTGCCAGCAGCTTTGGCGGACTAGAGACCCAGTACTTC
TRBV7-2	TRBJ2-3	.	few	CASSSTRGDTQYF	TGTGCCAGCAGCTCTACTAGAGGGGATACGCAGTATTTT
TRBV18	TRBJ2-5	TRBD1	many	CASSAGQGIQETQYF	TGTGCCAGCTCAGCGGGACAGGGGATACAAGAGACCCAGTACTTC
TRBV20-1	TRBJ1-2	.	.	CSARIPSGAQGYGYTF	TGCAGTGCTAGAATCCCCTCTGGGGCGCAAGGCTATGGCTACACCTTC
TRBV3-1	TRBJ2-7	.	.	CASSQLPDGSSYEQYF	TGTGCCAGCAGCCAATTACCCGACGGTAGCTCCTACGAGCAGTACTTC
TRBV2	TRBJ2-6	.	.	CASRTVSGANVLTF	TGTGCCAGCAGAACAGTCTCTGGGGCCAACGTCCTGACTTTC
TRBV20-1	TRBJ1-1	.	.	CSARDPQGYTEAFF	TGCAGTGCTAGAGATCCACAGGGTTACACTGAAGCTTTCTTT
TRBV20-1	TRBJ2-1	TRBD2	few	CSASGRATYNEQFF	TGCAGTGCTAGCGGGAGGGCCACCTACAATGAGCAGTTCTTC
TRBV7-9	TRBJ2-1	TRBD1	many	CASSPAGQAYNEQFF	TGTGCCAGCAGCCCGGCGGGACAGGCTTACAATGAGCAGTTCTTC
TRBV2	TRBJ2-1	.	few	CASSFPGRREQFF	TGTGCCAGCAGCTTCCCGGGGAGACGCGAGCAGTTCTTC
TRBV20-1	TRBJ2-5	TRBD2	.	CSAGLAGGLEETQYF	TGCAGTGCAGGATTAGCGGGGGGGCTGGAAGAGACCCAGTACTTC
TRBV6-7	TRBJ2-2	.	.	CASSTDSHTGELFF	TGTGCCAGCAGTACTGACAGCCACACCGGGGAGCTGTTTTTT
TRBV29-1	TRBJ1-3	.	few	CSTQPISGNTIYF	TGCAGCACCCAACCCATCTCTGGAAACACCATATATTTT
TRBV5-1	TRBJ2-7	.	.	CASSLAYLSGEQYF	TGCGCCAGCAGCTTGGCTTATCTCAGTGGCGAGCAGTACTTC
TRBV28	TRBJ2-2	TRBD2	.	CASRSGTRVGGELFF	TGTGCCAGCAGATCCGGGACTAGGGTCGGCGGGGAGCTGTTTTTT
TRBV2	TRBJ2-3	TRBD2	few	CASSEELTSPGLASEGTDTQYF	TGTGCCAGCAGTGAAGAACTGACAAGTCCGGGACTAGCGTCCGAGGGTACAGATACGCAGTATTTT
TRBV30	TRBJ1-4	.	few	CAWSGTPGEKLFF	TGTGCCTGGAGTGGGACGCCGGGAGAAAAACTGTTTTTT
TRBV11-2	TRBJ2-5	TRBD2	few	CASSLGTNHPQETQYF	TGTGCCAGCAGCCTGGGGACTAACCATCCTCAAGAGACCCAGTACTTC
TRBV20-1	TRBJ1-5	.	few	CSARVYSNQPQHF	TGCAGTGCTAGAGTATATAGCAATCAGCCCCAGCATTTT
TRBV6-6	TRBJ1-1	TRBD1	many	CASSTTGGTEAFF	TGTGCCAGCAGTACAACAGGGGGCACTGAAGCTTTCTTT
TRBV5-6	TRBJ1-6	TRBD1	few	CASRRGDRPNSPLHF	TGTGCCAGCAGGAGGGGGGACAGACCTAATTCACCCCTCCACTTT
TRBV5-4	TRBJ2-2	TRBD1	.	CASSARQGRNTGELFF	TGTGCCAGCAGCGCTAGACAGGGGCGGAACACCGGGGAGCTGTTTTTT
TRBV20-1	TRBJ1-2	.	few	CSARDNPEYGYTF	TGCAGTGCTAGAGATAACCCAGAATATGGCTACACCTTC
TRBV20-1	TRBJ2-5	.	.	CSLKTGQETQYF	TGCAGTTTGAAGACAGGCCAAGAGACCCAGTACTTC
TRBV5-6	TRBJ1-1	.	many	CASSLGDTHTEAFF	TGTGCCAGCAGCTTGGGAGACACCCACACTGAAGCTTTCTTT
TRBV18	TRBJ1-1	.	.	CASSPLEGETEAFF	TGTGCCAGCTCACCGCTTGAGGGAGAAACTGAAGCTTTCTTT
TRBV25-1	TRBJ2-7	.	few	CASGRANSYEQYF	TGTGCCAGCGGTAGGGCCAATTCCTACGAGCAGTACTTC